These 27 T cell receptor beta chains came from one sample sequenced in a study of blood T cell repertoires in COVID-19. Profiled with immunoSEQ multiplex PCR; TCRdb holds only in-frame clones, not every one. This sample carries under 200,000 clones, over 80% of them seen once, and the ten largest clones take roughly 2.9%. The sequenced sample was peripheral blood. These receptors came from a woman aged 60-70 years with acute or convalescent COVID-19.

V is TRBV2 and J is TRBJ1-3; D uncertain. CDR3 size: 14 residues. Looked up from germline, CDR1 is SNHLY and CDR2 is FYNNEI. Between the trimmed V and J ends, which lost 1 base and 0 bases, there was a span of 4 bases. The CDR3 DNA reads as TGTGCCAGCAGTGAAGATCTCTCTGGAAACACCATATATTTT. It is translated as CASSEDLSGNTIYF.

The rearrangement links TRBV7-9 to TRBJ2-7; possible D gene TRBD1, 5 bases. V was clipped by 5 bases and J by 6 bases, with 20 bases between them. The CDR3 covers 15 residues. CDR1 and CDR2 (germline): SEHNR, FQNEAQ (reference sequence). The CDR3: CASSPPLEWGAEQYF. CDR3 in DNA: TGTGCCAGCAGCCCTCCTTTAGAATGGGGCGCCGAGCAGTACTTC.

The V and J genes are TRBV11-3 and TRBJ2-1; the D gene is possibly TRBD1 (6 bases). Germline CDR1 is SGHNT and CDR2 is YENEEA. V lost 2 bases, J lost 8 bases, and 10 bases lay in between. The CDR3 extends over 13 amino acids. The CDR3 reads CASSLSWGHEQFF. CDR3 nucleotides: TGTGCCAGCAGCTTATCGTGGGGGCATGAGCAGTTCTTC.

CDR3 sequence (DNA): TGTGCCAGCAGCTTAATGGGAGGTGGAAACACCATATATTTT. It encodes CASSLMGGGNTIYF. This sequence joins TRBV7-3 and TRBJ1-3, with unresolved D. CDR3 length equals 14 residues. Germline V gene lookup returns CDR1 SGHTA and CDR2 FQGTGA. The V end was cut by 1 base, the J end by 3 bases, with 7 bases between.

The sample holds a few counts of this clone. This rearrangement joins TRBV4-3 to TRBJ1-1; D remains unclear. This CDR3 is 15 amino acids long. Trimming left V 0 bases short and J 0 bases short, with 8 bases between. The germline CDR1 and CDR2 sequences are LGHNA and YSLEER. CDR3 region: CASSQDTIMNTEAFF. For the CDR3, the DNA is TGCGCCAGCAGCCAAGATACTATAATGAACACTGAAGCTTTCTTT.

CDR3 loop: CASSPTQGDTQYF. CDR3 coding DNA: TGTGCCAGCAGCCCAACACAGGGAGATACGCAGTATTTT. The chain is built from TRBV7-2 and TRBJ2-3, with D perhaps matching TRBD1 (6 bases). Trimming removed 5 bases at V and 5 bases at J, with 11 bases between. This CDR3 spans 13 amino acids. From germline, CDR1 is SGHTA and CDR2 FQGNSA.

The chain joins TRBV19 to TRBJ1-5; no firm D call. Trimming took 7 bases from V and 1 from J, leaving 5 bases between them. The CDR3 is made up of 12 amino acids. Per germline, CDR1 LNHDA and CDR2 SQIVND (reference sequence). The CDR3 loop is CASTASNQPQHF. CDR3 DNA sequence: TGTGCCAGTACCGCGAGCAATCAGCCCCAGCATTTT.

The gene calls are TRBV7-9 and TRBJ1-1, with 7 positions matching TRBD1. Germline trimming cut 2 bases from V and 4 bases from J; bases unmatched to any gene: 10. Germline V gene data show CDR1 as SEHNR and CDR2 as FQNEAQ (reference sequence). CDR3 length equals 16 residues. In DNA, the CDR3 is TGTGCCAGCAGCTTATCGGGAGGGGGCGCGGGCACTGAAGCTTTCTTT. Translation gives CASSLSGGGAGTEAFF.

This chain connects TRBV7-6 to TRBJ2-2; 16 nucleotides align to TRBD2. From germline, CDR1 is SGHVS and CDR2 FNYEAQ. The V gene end was trimmed by 4 bases and the J gene end by 4 bases; junction bases not matched to a gene: 15. CDR3 length equals 21 residues. CDR3 in DNA: TGTGCCAGCAGCTCCCGCCCCCTCGGGACTAGCGGGGGGGCAAGCACCGGGGAGCTGTTTTTT. Its translation: CASSSRPLGTSGGASTGELFF.

This rearrangement joins TRBV5-1 to TRBJ1-1; TRBD1 is a possible D gene (6 bases). V was pared by 4 bases and J by 1 base, with 23 bases between. This CDR3 comprises 18 residues. Germline V lookup: CDR1 SGHRS, CDR2 YFSETQ. This CDR3 reads CASSRFGTLESKNTEAFF. In DNA form, the CDR3 reads TGCGCCAGCAGCCGATTTGGGACACTGGAGTCCAAGAACACTGAAGCTTTCTTT.

This sequence joins TRBV19 and TRBJ2-1, with D perhaps matching TRBD1 (5 bases). CDR1 and CDR2 from the germline V gene are LNHDA and SQIVND (reference sequence). This CDR3 contains 13 residues. V lost 7 bases, J lost 10 bases, and 17 bases lay in between. CDR3 sequence (DNA): TGTGCCAGTACTCTAGGGGCATATTGGGAGCAGTTCTTC. Its protein is CASTLGAYWEQFF.

The CDR3 nucleotides read TGTGCCAGCAGCTTAGCACAGGGGCAATCACCCCTCCACTTT. Residues: CASSLAQGQSPLHF. The rearrangement joins TRBV7-2 to TRBJ1-6, with 7 bases that match TRBD1. CDR1 SGHTA and CDR2 FQGNSA come from the germline V gene. CDR3 size: 14 residues. V lost 0 bases and J lost 10; bases outside the gene matches: 3.

The CDR3 is CASTGTENEKLFF. The DNA of the CDR3 is TGCGCCAGCACCGGGACAGAAAATGAAAAACTGTTTTTT. This chain links TRBV5-1 with TRBJ1-4; the match to TRBD1 covers 7 bases. Trimming cost V 6 bases and J 5 bases; bases outside gene matches: 4. The CDR3 is made up of 13 amino acids. The germline gives CDR1 SGHRS, CDR2 YFSETQ.

The chain couples TRBV7-9 to TRBJ2-5; possibly TRBD2 for D (5 bases). CDR3 length equals 16 residues. V was trimmed by 5 bases and J by 1 base, leaving 17 bases between them. Germline CDR1 is SEHNR and CDR2 is FQNEAQ (reference sequence). The CDR3 DNA sequence: TGTGCCAGCAGCCCAACCCTGGACGGGATCCAAGAGACCCAGTACTTC. Amino acids: CASSPTLDGIQETQYF. Using reference TRBV7-9 and TRBJ2-5 for the parts outside the CDR3, the full variable domain is DTGVSQNPRHKITKRGQNVTFRCDPISEHNRLYWYRQTLGQGPEFLTYFQNEAQLEKSRLLSDRFSAERPKGSFSTLEIQRTEQGDSAMYLCASSPTLDGIQETQYFGPGTRLLVL.

The chain uses TRBV6-5 and TRBJ2-1; TRBD2 is a possible D gene (6 bases). Trimming stripped 3 bases from V and 2 bases from J, with 11 bases between. The germline V gene encodes CDR1 MNHEY and CDR2 SVGAGI. The CDR3 consists of 15 residues. CDR3 nucleotide sequence: TGTGCCAGCAGTTATGGAGGGGTCCCCTACAATGAGCAGTTCTTC. The encoded protein is CASSYGGVPYNEQFF.

Turning to this clone: One end of the junction fails to match germline, which may point to a read error. The chain joins TRBV7-8 to TRBJ2-7; 11 nucleotides align to TRBD2. Germline CDR1 is SGHVS and CDR2 is FQNEAQ. The CDR3 spans 16 residues. The CDR3 DNA reads as TGTGCCAGCAGCTTAGGTGGTAGCGGGGGGGCCTATGAGCAGTACTTC. This gives the protein CASSLGGSGGAYEQYF.

This chain joins TRBV18 and TRBJ1-4, with 9 bases fitting TRBD1. CDR3 length: 15 amino acids. V lost 3 bases to trimming and J lost 6 bases; unmatched junction nucleotides: 5. Germline lookup yields CDR1 KGHSH and CDR2 LQKENI. CDR3 bases: TGTGCCAGCTCACCCTTCCGGGACAGGGATGAAAAACTGTTTTTT. Its protein is CASSPFRDRDEKLFF.

This chain joins TRBV5-1 and TRBJ2-5; 10 nucleotides agree with TRBD2. Per the germline V gene, CDR1 is SGHRS and CDR2 is YFSETQ. This CDR3 has 14 residues. V dropped 4 bases and J dropped 8; count of bases not matched to a gene: 8. DNA of the CDR3: TGCGCCAGCAGCCCGGGACTAGCGCGAGACACCCAGTACTTC. This encodes CASSPGLARDTQYF.

V is TRBV6-4 and J is TRBJ2-1; no clear D. From germline, CDR1 is MRHNA and CDR2 SNTAGT. This CDR3 is built from 17 residues. V was cut by 0 bases and J by 3 bases, with 15 bases left in between. CDR3 in amino acids: CASSDSERFAYYNEQFF. The CDR3 DNA follows: TGTGCCAGCAGTGACTCTGAGCGTTTTGCATACTACAATGAGCAGTTCTTC.

The rearrangement joins TRBV7-2 to TRBJ1-3; 8 nucleotides agree with TRBD1. V lost 2 bases, J lost 2 bases, and 8 bases stayed unmatched. The CDR3 loop spans 17 amino acids. The germline V gene has CDR1 SGHTA and CDR2 FQGNSA. Here the CDR3 reads CASSLFRGRRTGNTIYF. DNA for the CDR3: TGTGCCAGCAGCTTATTCAGGGGGCGCAGGACTGGAAACACCATATATTTT.

The CDR3 here is CASSPSGGPSYEQYF. The DNA of the CDR3 is TGTGCCAGCAGTCCCAGCGGGGGGCCCTCCTACGAGCAGTACTTC. The genes are TRBV6-2 or TRBV6-3 and TRBJ2-7; 9 bases are a match to TRBD2. In germline, CDR1 is MNHEY, CDR2 SVGEGT. This CDR3 spans 15 amino acids. The ends lost 5 bases at V and 0 bases at J; junction bases unmatched: 5.

This clone has just a few counts. The rearrangement links TRBV27 to TRBJ1-2, with a possible D match to TRBD1 (6 bases). Trimming took 3 bases from V and 6 from J, leaving 17 bases between them. The CDR3 has 15 residues. Per the germline V gene, CDR1 is MNHEY and CDR2 is SMNVEV (reference sequence). The CDR3 DNA sequence: TGTGCCAGCAGTTTCGCAACCAGGGGTTTTGATGGCTACACCTTC. It encodes CASSFATRGFDGYTF.

This clone was observed a few times. The chain's CDR3 is CASRQQGAGQPQHF. The CDR3 DNA follows: TGTGCCAGCAGACAACAGGGGGCAGGGCAGCCCCAGCATTTT. The V gene is TRBV28, the J gene TRBJ1-5; 9 bases agree with TRBD1. V gave up 6 bases and J gave up 7 bases; unmatched junction bases: 7. The germline CDR1 and CDR2 sequences are MDHEN and SYDVKM. CDR3 length: 14 amino acids. The full variable domain, in which reference TRBV28 and TRBJ1-5 provide the parts outside the CDR3, is DVKVTQSSRYLVKRTGEKVFLECVQDMDHENMFWYRQDPGLGLRLIYFSYDVKMKEKGDIPEGYSVSREKKERFSLILESASTNQTSMYLCASRQQGAGQPQHFGDGTRLSIL.

The chain is built from TRBV15 and TRBJ2-1; 9 nucleotides agree with TRBD2. V trimming: 0 bases; J trimming: 1 base; junction bases outside the gene matches: 10. This CDR3 comprises 19 residues. The V gene's germline CDR1 is LNHNV and CDR2 YYDKDF (reference sequence). CDR3 DNA: TGTGCCACCAGCAGAGAAAGAGGCGGGGGGGCGATTTCCTACAATGAGCAGTTCTTC. Translated: CATSRERGGGAISYNEQFF. The whole variable domain, remainder taken from reference TRBV15 and TRBJ2-1, is DAMVIQNPRYQVTQFGKPVTLSCSQTLNHNVMYWYQQKSSQAPKLLFHYYDKDFNNEADTPDNFQSRRPNTSFCFLDIRSPGLGDTAMYLCATSRERGGGAISYNEQFFGPGTRLTVL.

This clone was picked up one time. The J gene is TRBJ2-7, the V gene TRBV7-2, with 8 bases that match TRBD1. Germline V gives CDR1 SGHTA, CDR2 FQGNSA. V dropped 5 bases and J dropped 2; count of bases not matched to a gene: 8. This CDR3 region has 15 residues. CDR3 residues: CASSPQRTGTYEQYF. CDR3 DNA sequence: TGTGCCAGCAGCCCCCAGAGGACAGGGACCTACGAGCAGTACTTC.

The chain is built from TRBV7-8 and TRBJ1-6, with TRBD1 matching over 8 bases. CDR3 length: 17 amino acids. V trimming: 5 bases; J trimming: 2 bases; junction bases outside the gene matches: 8. CDR1 is SGHVS, CDR2 FQNEAQ, per germline. CDR3 amino acids: CASSRGSGGTYNSPLHF. The CDR3 DNA reads as TGTGCCAGCAGCCGAGGTTCAGGGGGCACCTATAATTCACCCCTCCACTTT.

The chain recombines TRBV6-1 with TRBJ1-5; the D gene is possibly TRBD1 (5 bases). Germline V gene lookup returns CDR1 MNHNS and CDR2 SASEGT. The V end lost 3 bases, the J end lost 7 bases, and 28 bases lay between the germline ends. This CDR3 comprises 19 residues. Here the CDR3 DNA reads TGTGCCAGCAGTGACCAGGACATCGGAACGGCAGGGAGGGAGCAGCCCCAGCATTTT. This encodes CASSDQDIGTAGREQPQHF.